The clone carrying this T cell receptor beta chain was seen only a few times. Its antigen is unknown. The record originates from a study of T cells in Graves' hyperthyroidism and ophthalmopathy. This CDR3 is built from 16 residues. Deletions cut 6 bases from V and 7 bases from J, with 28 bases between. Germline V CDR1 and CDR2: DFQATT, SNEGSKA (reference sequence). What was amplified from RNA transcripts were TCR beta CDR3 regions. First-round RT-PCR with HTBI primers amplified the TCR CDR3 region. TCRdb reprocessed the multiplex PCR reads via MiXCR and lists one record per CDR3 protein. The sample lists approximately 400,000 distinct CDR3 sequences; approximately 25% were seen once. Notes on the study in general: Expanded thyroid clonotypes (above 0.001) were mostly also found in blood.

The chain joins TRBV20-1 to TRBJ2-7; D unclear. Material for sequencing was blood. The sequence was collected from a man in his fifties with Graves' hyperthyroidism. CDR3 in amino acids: CSATPALTSPLREQYF. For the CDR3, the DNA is TGCAGTGCCACCCCGGCCCTGACTTCCCCCCTGAGGGAGCAGTACTTC.